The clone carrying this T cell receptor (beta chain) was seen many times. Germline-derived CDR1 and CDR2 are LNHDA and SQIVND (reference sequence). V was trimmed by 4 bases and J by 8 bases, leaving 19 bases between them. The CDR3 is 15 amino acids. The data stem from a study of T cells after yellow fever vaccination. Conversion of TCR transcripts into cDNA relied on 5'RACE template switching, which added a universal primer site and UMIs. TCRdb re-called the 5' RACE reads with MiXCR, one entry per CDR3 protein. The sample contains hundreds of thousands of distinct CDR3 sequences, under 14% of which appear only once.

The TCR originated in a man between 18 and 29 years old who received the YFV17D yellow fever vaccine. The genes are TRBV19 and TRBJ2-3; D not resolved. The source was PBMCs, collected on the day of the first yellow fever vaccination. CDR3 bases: TGTGCCAGTAGTAGGTACAGCACCTCACTGGGTACGCAGTATTTT. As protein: CASSRYSTSLGTQYF.